This T cell receptor (beta chain) originates from a study of monozygotic twins with inflammatory bowel disease. Whole-study results and caveats: IBD patients showed reduced TCRbeta diversity (inverse Simpson) versus healthy co-twins. Variability may have been added to patient repertoires by differing immunosuppressive treatments. Separate T cell subtypes could not be resolved from one another.

Whole blood without T cell sorting served as the source of isolated total RNA. On this clonotype: Its antigen remains unknown.

TCRdb re-called the 5' RACE reads and gives one entry per CDR3 protein, without DNA. The sample data list around 100,000 distinct CDR3 sequences. The V gene's germline CDR1 is DFQATT and CDR2 SNEGSKA (reference sequence). The length of the CDR3 is 14 residues. The sequenced sample was blood. This receptor was obtained from a human donor with ulcerative colitis or Crohn's disease, or a healthy co-twin of an affected twin (not recorded which). The genes are TRBV20-1 and TRBJ2-6; TCRdb picks TRBD1, but there is no DNA to check that call. The CDR3 loop reads CSAAQGAGANVLTF.